The clone carrying this T cell receptor beta chain was seen many times. Germline CDR1 is SNHLY and CDR2 is FYNNEI. This CDR3 has 14 amino acids. Trimming pared 6 bases from V and 0 bases from J, leaving 11 bases between. The sample comes from a study of T-cell reconstitution after alpha-beta-depleted transplantation in children. It was with unique molecular identifiers that the TCRbeta library was prepared. TCRdb recomputed calls from the PCR reads with MiXCR, one row per CDR3 protein. The table has 250,000 to 300,000 distinct CDR3 sequences, approximately 9.8% seen once. The source material was PBMCs from the stem cell graft donor, sampled from the stem cell graft. The chain uses TRBV2 and TRBJ1-2; no firm D call. The receptor was derived from a human donor who donated a stem cell graft to a child with SCID. DNA for the CDR3: TGTGCCAGCAGAGTAGACCTCGCTAACTATGGCTACACCTTC. Amino acid sequence: CASRVDLANYGYTF.